What follows describes a single T cell receptor (beta chain). The data originate from a study of blood T cell repertoires in COVID-19. As for the study in general: The United States, Italy and Spain supplied acute and convalescent COVID-19 samples. T cells, B-cell-depleted T cells, or PBMCs supplied cDNA or gDNA.

TCRdb's table, derived via immunoSEQ multiplex PCR, lists solely in-frame clones and lacks some. The sample yields about 520,000 clones, around 85% seen once. The CDR3 totals 13 residues. CDR1 MDHEN and CDR2 SYDVKM come from the germline V gene. V was clipped by 5 bases and J by 5 bases, with 12 bases between them. Sequenced: peripheral blood. The rearrangement links TRBV28 to TRBJ1-2; a possible D gene is TRBD1 (5 bases). The source of this sequence is a human donor in a cohort sampled during active COVID-19. CDR3 sequence (DNA): TGTGCCAGCAGTGCAGGGTTAGGGTATGGCTACACCTTC. Its protein is CASSAGLGYGYTF.